This TCR beta chain was retrieved from a study of T cell responses to AZD1222 COVID-19 vaccine. Here immunoSEQ multiplex PCR was the method, and the copy in TCRdb shows in-frame clones only, minus some. Among tens of thousands of clones listed, under 95% were seen once. CDR1 and CDR2 from the germline V gene are ENHRY and SYGVKD. The CDR3 extends over 14 amino acids. The V gene lost 10 bases and the J gene lost 1 base, with 13 bases spanning the gap. This receptor was obtained from an adult in good health. Specimen: peripheral blood, collected on day 0 of MenACWY control vaccination. The V gene is TRBV10-3, the J gene TRBJ1-4; TRBD1 is a possible D gene (6 bases). CDR3 residues: CATSEGVTNEKLFF. For the CDR3, the DNA is TGTGCCACCTCCGAGGGGGTAACTAATGAAAAACTGTTTTTT.